The 30 T cell receptor beta chains below all came from one sample that was sequenced in a study of T cell repertoires in cytomegalovirus infection. No antigens are known for them. TCRdb reprocessed the reads with MiXCR, giving one entry per CDR3 protein. The sample has about 110,000 distinct CDR3 sequences; 9.5% to 13% are singletons. Material for sequencing was PBMCs, sequenced either directly or after in vitro stimulation (not recorded which). All receptors derive from a human donor in good health (CMV status not recorded). Some clones in this sample may be carry-over from other donors' samples.

This clonotype was picked up a small number of times. This chain's CDR3 is CASGLGLAGVTDTQYF. In DNA form, the CDR3 reads TGTGCTAGTGGTTTGGGACTAGCGGGCGTCACAGATACGCAGTATTTT. V and J are TRBV12-5 and TRBJ2-3, with TRBD2 matching over 10 bases. This CDR3 comprises 16 residues. The V gene's germline CDR1 is LGHNT and CDR2 FRNRAP. V was clipped by 1 base and J by 2 bases; unmatched bases: 3.

In its sample, this clonotype was seen once. The chain uses TRBV19 and TRBJ1-1; no clear D gene. Deletions cut 7 bases from V and 0 bases from J, with 9 bases between. The CDR3 extends over 13 amino acids. Germline V CDR1 and CDR2: LNHDA, SQIVND (reference sequence). The DNA of the CDR3 is TGTGCCAGTATTGAACGGGTGAACACTGAAGCTTTCTTT. This sequence encodes CASIERVNTEAFF.

Only a few counts were recorded for this clonotype. This rearrangement joins TRBV7-2 to TRBJ2-7; D not certain. This CDR3 region has 11 residues. The V and J ends lost 6 bases and 3 bases respectively, with 6 bases between them. Germline V gene lookup returns CDR1 SGHTA and CDR2 FQGNSA. Written as DNA, the CDR3 is TGTGCCAGCAGGCGTTACTACGAGCAGTACTTC. Protein sequence: CASRRYYEQYF.

Ten or more counts support this clonotype. The V call is TRBV28, the J call TRBJ2-7, with 10 bases that match TRBD1. Trimming removed 4 bases from V and 3 bases from J; junction bases left unmatched: 6. Germline V gene sequence: CDR1 MDHEN, CDR2 SYDVKM. CDR3 length equals 15 residues. The CDR3 DNA follows: TGTGCCAGCAGTTGGGGACAGGGGTCGGTCTACGAGCAGTACTTC. It encodes CASSWGQGSVYEQYF.

The chain has TRBV20-1 and TRBJ2-2; 11 bases match TRBD1. Germline assignment: CDR1 DFQATT and CDR2 SNEGSKA (reference sequence). This CDR3 is 17 amino acids long. Trimming at V came to 3 bases and at J to 5 bases, leaving 11 bases not matched to a gene. The CDR3: CSARTPAGTGGTGELFF. Written as DNA, the CDR3 is TGCAGTGCTAGGACCCCCGCCGGGACAGGGGGAACCGGGGAGCTGTTTTTT.

At least ten counts were recorded for this clonotype. V is TRBV7-2 and J is TRBJ1-1; weak D call: TRBD1 (5 bases). Trimming cost V 1 base and J 6 bases, with 12 bases left between them. The germline V gene encodes CDR1 SGHTA and CDR2 FQGNSA. The CDR3 is 14 amino acids. The CDR3 protein is CASSLGQGTAEAFF. CDR3 nucleotides: TGTGCCAGCAGCTTAGGGCAGGGTACGGCTGAAGCTTTCTTT.

This clonotype was found many times. The genes are TRBV27 and TRBJ1-2, with D unclear. CDR3 length: 14 residues. Trimming pared 1 base from V and 0 bases from J, leaving 6 bases between. The germline V gene encodes CDR1 MNHEY and CDR2 SMNVEV (reference sequence). The DNA for the CDR3 is TGTGCCAGCAGTTTATACAGTTCTAACTATGGCTACACCTTC. It yields the protein CASSLYSSNYGYTF.

This clonotype has a count of ten or more. The rearrangement uses TRBV7-2 and TRBJ2-7; 7 bases align to TRBD2. CDR3 size: 14 residues. The J segment lost 3 bases and the V segment lost 2 bases, leaving 4 bases of the junction unmatched. Looked up from germline, CDR1 is SGHTA and CDR2 is FQGNSA. CDR3 DNA sequence: TGTGCCAGCAGCTTACTTGCGGGAGTCTACGAGCAGTACTTC. Its protein is CASSLLAGVYEQYF.

This clonotype was found many times. The gene calls are TRBV4-1 and TRBJ2-2; D may be TRBD1 (7 bases). CDR1 MGHRA and CDR2 YSYEKL come from the germline V gene. The CDR3 has 16 residues. The V end was cut by 4 bases, the J end by 0 bases, with 12 bases between. Written as DNA, the CDR3 is TGCGCCAGCAGCCGGCGGGACAGTCCGAACACCGGGGAGCTGTTTTTT. This codes for CASSRRDSPNTGELFF.

This clonotype came up a few times. The rearrangement uses TRBV7-9 and TRBJ2-2; tentative D call: TRBD1 (6 bases). The CDR3 totals 14 residues. Per the germline V gene, CDR1 is SEHNR and CDR2 is FQNEAQ (reference sequence). Trimming stripped 4 bases from V and 2 bases from J, with 8 bases between. The CDR3 is CASSSQGNTGELFF. CDR3 nucleotides: TGTGCCAGCAGCTCACAGGGAAACACCGGGGAGCTGTTTTTT.

The table lists this clonotype with many counts. V gene TRBV7-8 combines with J gene TRBJ2-3; TRBD1 is a possible D gene (6 bases). This CDR3 is 16 amino acids long. Germline-derived CDR1 and CDR2 are SGHVS and FQNEAQ. Trimming removed 2 bases at V and 5 bases at J, with 17 bases between. The chain's CDR3 is CASSLKLQGPGDTQYF. CDR3 nucleotide sequence: TGTGCCAGCAGCTTAAAGCTACAGGGTCCTGGAGATACGCAGTATTTT.

The chain carries TRBV12-3 or TRBV12-4 and TRBJ1-2; no definite D call. The V and J ends lost 6 bases and 5 bases respectively, with 10 bases between them. This CDR3 is 12 amino acids long. The CDR3 DNA reads as TGTGCCAGCAGCCCTTCTGGGTATGGCTACACCTTC. Amino acid sequence: CASSPSGYGYTF.

This clonotype was seen at least ten times. This sequence joins TRBV11-2 and TRBJ2-1; TRBD2 agrees at 9 bases. CDR1 SGHAT and CDR2 FQNNGV come from the germline V gene. The CDR3 sequence is 15 residues long. V gave up 0 bases and J gave up 10 bases; unmatched junction bases: 7. The CDR3 region is CASSLDRVGLAEQFF. Here the CDR3 DNA reads TGTGCCAGCAGCTTAGATAGGGTCGGACTAGCGGAGCAGTTCTTC.

This clonotype has at least ten counts. The V gene is TRBV7-9, the J gene TRBJ2-2; D ambiguous. Germline CDR1 reads SEHNR; CDR2 reads FQNEAQ (reference sequence). The V gene lost 8 bases and the J gene lost 5 bases, with 6 bases spanning the gap. The CDR3 totals 11 residues. The CDR3: CASPRTGELFF. The CDR3 nucleotides are TGTGCCAGCCCGCGGACCGGGGAGCTGTTTTTT.

A few counts support this clonotype. The rearrangement links TRBV12-3 or TRBV12-4 to TRBJ2-3; D is ambiguous. The CDR3 sequence is 12 residues long. V was cut by 6 bases and J by 4 bases, with 8 bases left in between. This CDR3 reads CASSGLPDTQYF. DNA of the CDR3: TGTGCCAGCAGCGGTCTACCAGATACGCAGTATTTT.

This clonotype was seen a handful of times. The rearrangement uses TRBV6-1 and TRBJ1-1; possible D gene TRBD1, 6 bases. The ends were cut back, 0 bases at V and 11 bases at J, with 19 bases in the middle. Germline CDR1 and CDR2: MNHNS and SASEGT. The CDR3 extends over 15 amino acids. The CDR3, as DNA: TGTGCCAGCAGTGAAGCGGCAGGGGTCTCGCGGATGGCTTTCTTT. It specifies CASSEAAGVSRMAFF.

V gene TRBV28 combines with J gene TRBJ1-6; possible D gene TRBD1, 6 bases. CDR3 length: 14 residues. The V gene lost 7 bases and the J gene lost 10 bases, with 17 bases spanning the gap. Germline CDR1 reads MDHEN; CDR2 reads SYDVKM. CDR3 sequence: CASKIDRILSPLHF. Written as DNA, the CDR3 is TGTGCCAGCAAGATAGACAGGATCCTATCACCCCTCCACTTT.

This clonotype was counted only a few times. The rearrangement links TRBV10-2 to TRBJ2-4; TRBD2 agrees at 7 bases. The CDR3 has 17 residues. Germline V gives CDR1 WSHSY, CDR2 SAAADI. The V and J ends lost 4 bases and 8 bases, in that order; junction bases with no gene match: 17. The CDR3 DNA is TGCGCCAGCAGTGCCCGGGGAGGGATCTTTGTTTGGGACATTCAGTACTTC. It specifies CASSARGGIFVWDIQYF.

This clonotype showed up many times. The chain joins TRBV20-1 to TRBJ2-5; either TRBD1 or TRBD2 may fit D (5 bases each). V was cut by 7 bases and J by 6 bases, with 24 bases left in between. Looked up from germline, CDR1 is DFQATT and CDR2 is SNEGSKA (reference sequence). This CDR3 region has 15 residues. CDR3 sequence (DNA): TGCAGTGGTTTAACCCTCTTGGGGGAGCTTCAGACCCAGTACTTC. This codes for CSGLTLLGELQTQYF.

This clonotype was recorded many times. The CDR3 region has the DNA TGTGCCAGCAGCCCGAGTTGGCGGCGGGGGGAGGGCCGTACAGATACGCAGTATTTT. It specifies CASSPSWRRGEGRTDTQYF. V usage is TRBV7-6 and J usage is TRBJ2-3; TRBD2 agrees at 8 bases. The CDR3 is 19 residues long. The germline V gene has CDR1 SGHVS and CDR2 FNYEAQ. With V trimmed by 5 bases and J by 3 bases, 19 bases remained unmatched.

This clonotype was counted at least ten times. This chain uses TRBV19 with TRBJ1-1, with TRBD1 identical over 7 bases. CDR3 length: 14 amino acids. Germline trimming cut 3 bases from V and 0 bases from J; bases unmatched to any gene: 1. Looked up from germline, CDR1 is LNHDA and CDR2 is SQIVND (reference sequence). This chain's CDR3 is CASSITGVNTEAFF. The DNA of the CDR3 is TGTGCCAGTAGTATTACAGGGGTGAACACTGAAGCTTTCTTT.

This clonotype was recorded at least ten times. V usage is TRBV5-4 and J usage is TRBJ2-2; 8 bases agree with TRBD2. In germline, CDR1 is SGHNT, CDR2 YYREEE (reference sequence). J was trimmed by 6 bases and V by 3 bases; bases with no gene match: 10. This CDR3 is built from 16 residues. CDR3 protein: CASSSPGLVGAGELFF. The DNA of the CDR3 is TGTGCCAGCAGCTCCCCGGGACTAGTAGGGGCCGGGGAGCTGTTTTTT. The full variable domain, with the rest looked up from reference TRBV5-4 and TRBJ2-2, is ETGVTQSPTHLIKTRGQQVTLRCSSQSGHNTVSWYQQALGQGPQFIFQYYREEENGRGNFPPRFSGLQFPNYSSELNVNALELDDSALYLCASSSPGLVGAGELFFGEGSRLTVL.

This clonotype appeared many times. The V and J genes are TRBV6-6 and TRBJ1-5; a possible D gene is TRBD1 (6 bases). The germline V gene encodes CDR1 MNHNY and CDR2 SVGAGI (reference sequence). This CDR3 spans 17 amino acids. The ends were cut back, 4 bases at V and 0 bases at J, with 16 bases in the middle. The CDR3 here is CASSSQDSRYSNQPQHF. CDR3 sequence (DNA): TGTGCCAGCAGTTCCCAGGACAGCCGCTATAGCAATCAGCCCCAGCATTTT.

The chain joins TRBV23-1 to TRBJ2-1, with TRBD2 as a possible D gene (6 bases). TRBV23-1 is identified as an open reading frame with a role that is uncertain. V lost 4 bases and J 3 bases, leaving 13 bases between the germline ends. CDR3 length equals 15 residues. The CDR3 DNA sequence: TGCGCCAGCAGTCCGCAGCGGGCCTACTACAATGAGCAGTTCTTC. Amino acid sequence: CASSPQRAYYNEQFF.

This clonotype has at least ten counts. The chain carries TRBV12-3 or TRBV12-4 and TRBJ2-1; D unresolved. Trimming cost V 3 bases and J 10 bases, with 10 bases left between them. This CDR3 contains 12 residues. The CDR3 nucleotides read TGTGCCAGCAGTTTTGGGCGGTTAGAGCAGTTCTTC. Translating it yields CASSFGRLEQFF.

This clonotype has at least ten counts. The chain combines TRBV7-2 with TRBJ2-1; the D gene is possibly TRBD2 (6 bases). Germline CDR1 and CDR2: SGHTA and FQGNSA. V was cut by 3 bases and J by 3 bases, with 12 bases left in between. The CDR3 contains 15 residues. CDR3 sequence (DNA): TGTGCCAGCAGCTTGGGCCTAGCGAACTACAATGAGCAGTTCTTC. Translation gives CASSLGLANYNEQFF.

This clonotype showed up many times. The V call is TRBV24-1, the J call TRBJ2-1, with 11 positions matching TRBD1. The CDR3 extends over 20 amino acids. Trimming cost V 1 base and J 9 bases; bases outside gene matches: 19. CDR1 KGHDR and CDR2 SFDVKD come from the germline V gene. CDR3 bases: TGTGCCACCAGTGATTTAGCGGACAGGGGGCCCATAGCGGGATGGGGTGAGCAGTTCTTC. It specifies CATSDLADRGPIAGWGEQFF.

The genes are TRBV11-2 and TRBJ2-2; D is unresolved. Trimming left V 2 bases short and J 7 bases short, with 5 bases between. The CDR3 sequence is 12 residues long. CDR1 SGHAT and CDR2 FQNNGV come from the germline V gene. The CDR3 bases are TGTGCCAGCAGCTTAAGTGACGGGGAGCTGTTTTTT. Amino acid sequence: CASSLSDGELFF.

This clonotype was counted between two and nine times. The chain uses TRBV19 and TRBJ2-4, with D possibly being TRBD1 (5 bases). The germline V and J ends were trimmed by 4 bases and 8 bases, with 21 bases remaining between them. In germline, CDR1 is LNHDA, CDR2 SQIVND (reference sequence). This CDR3 spans 16 amino acids. The CDR3 coding sequence is TGTGCCAGTAGTACCCTCTCCGGCCAGGGTCGGCACATTCAGTACTTC. Translated: CASSTLSGQGRHIQYF.

This clonotype was recorded many times. This chain links TRBV7-8 with TRBJ2-2; a possible D gene is TRBD1 (5 bases). The CDR3 totals 15 residues. Trimming took off 0 bases at V and 2 bases at J, with 7 bases between the two ends. Germline V gene sequence: CDR1 SGHVS, CDR2 FQNEAQ. This chain's CDR3 is CASSLARVNTGELFF. CDR3 coding DNA: TGTGCCAGCAGCTTAGCCAGGGTTAACACCGGGGAGCTGTTTTTT.